The clone carrying this T cell receptor beta chain was seen at least ten times. This record comes from a study of T cells after yellow fever vaccination. General study points: Abundant contaminating clonotypes from the bulk population could appear in FACS-sorted repertoires. A large majority of primary-vaccination clones showed up again after the booster (around 95% CD4, 75% to 90% CD8).

TCRdb redid the calling of the 5' RACE reads with MiXCR, one entry per CDR3 protein. The sample holds 9,000 to 15,000 distinct CDR3 sequences, roughly 5.8% seen once. Per the germline V gene, CDR1 is SGHTA and CDR2 is FQGTGA. This CDR3 contains 14 residues. J gave up 4 bases and V 3 bases, and 4 bases lay outside the gene matches. The receptor's source is a man aged 25 to 40 who received the YFV17D yellow fever vaccine. V is TRBV7-3 and J is TRBJ2-3; 7 bases map to TRBD2. The starting material was PBMCs, either bulk or a sorted T-cell subset (CD4+, CD8+, memory, or dextramer-sorted; not recorded which), obtained on the day of the yellow fever booster vaccination. In DNA, the CDR3 is TGTGCCAGCAGCTTGTCCACTAGCGCAGATACGCAGTATTTT. Residues: CASSLSTSADTQYF.